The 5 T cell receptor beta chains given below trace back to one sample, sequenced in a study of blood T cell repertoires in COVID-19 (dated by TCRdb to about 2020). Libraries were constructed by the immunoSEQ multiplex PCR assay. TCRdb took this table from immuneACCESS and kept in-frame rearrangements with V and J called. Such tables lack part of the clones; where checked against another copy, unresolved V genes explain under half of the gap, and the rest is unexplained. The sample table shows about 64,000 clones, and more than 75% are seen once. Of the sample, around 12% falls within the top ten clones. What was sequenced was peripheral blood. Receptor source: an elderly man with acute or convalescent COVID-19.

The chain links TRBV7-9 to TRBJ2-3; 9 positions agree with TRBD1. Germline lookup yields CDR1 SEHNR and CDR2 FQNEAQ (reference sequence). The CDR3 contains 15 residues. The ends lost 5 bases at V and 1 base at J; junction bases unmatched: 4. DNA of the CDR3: TGTGCCAGCAGCCAGGGACAGGGTCGCACAGATACGCAGTATTTT. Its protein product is CASSQGQGRTDTQYF.

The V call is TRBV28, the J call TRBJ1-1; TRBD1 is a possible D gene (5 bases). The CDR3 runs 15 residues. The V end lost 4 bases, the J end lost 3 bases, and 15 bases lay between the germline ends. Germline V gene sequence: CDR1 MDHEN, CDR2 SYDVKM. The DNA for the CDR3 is TGTGCCAGCAGTTCCGCAGGGATCGGGTACACTGAAGCTTTCTTT. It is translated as CASSSAGIGYTEAFF. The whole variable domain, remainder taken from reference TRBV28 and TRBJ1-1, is DVKVTQSSRYLVKRTGEKVFLECVQDMDHENMFWYRQDPGLGLRLIYFSYDVKMKEKGDIPEGYSVSREKKERFSLILESASTNQTSMYLCASSSAGIGYTEAFFGQGTRLTVV.

The CDR3 DNA sequence: TGTGCCAGCAGCTTAGTGTGGCAGCTAGCAAACACCGGGGAGCTGTTTTTT. It codes for CASSLVWQLANTGELFF. The rearrangement links TRBV11-3 to TRBJ2-2, with D possibly matching TRBD2 (5 bases). Per germline, CDR1 SGHNT and CDR2 YENEEA. Trimming stripped 1 base from V and 2 bases from J, with 14 bases between. The CDR3 is 17 amino acids.

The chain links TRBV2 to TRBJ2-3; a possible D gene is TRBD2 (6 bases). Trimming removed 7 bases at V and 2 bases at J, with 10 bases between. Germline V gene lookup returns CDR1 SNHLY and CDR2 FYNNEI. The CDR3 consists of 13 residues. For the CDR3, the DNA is TGTGCCAGCATGCGGGACCTCACAGATACGCAGTATTTT. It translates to CASMRDLTDTQYF.

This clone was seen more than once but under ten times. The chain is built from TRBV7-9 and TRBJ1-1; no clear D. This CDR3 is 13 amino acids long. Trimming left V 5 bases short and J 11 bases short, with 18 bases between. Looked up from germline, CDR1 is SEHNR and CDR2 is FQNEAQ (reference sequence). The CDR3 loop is CASSLDGLVEAFF. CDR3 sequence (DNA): TGTGCCAGCAGCCTCGACGGCCTAGTGGAGGCTTTCTTT.